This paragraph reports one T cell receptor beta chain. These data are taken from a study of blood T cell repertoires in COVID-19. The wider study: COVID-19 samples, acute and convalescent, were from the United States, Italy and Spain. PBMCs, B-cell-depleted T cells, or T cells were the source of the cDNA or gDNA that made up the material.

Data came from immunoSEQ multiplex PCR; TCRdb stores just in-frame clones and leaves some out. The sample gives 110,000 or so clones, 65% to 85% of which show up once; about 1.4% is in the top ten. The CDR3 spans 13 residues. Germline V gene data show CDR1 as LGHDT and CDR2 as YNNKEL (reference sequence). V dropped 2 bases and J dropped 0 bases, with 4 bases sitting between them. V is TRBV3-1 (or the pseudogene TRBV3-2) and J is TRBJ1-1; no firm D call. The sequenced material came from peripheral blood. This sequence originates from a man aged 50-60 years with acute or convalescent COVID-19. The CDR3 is CASSQNMNTEAFF. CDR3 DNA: TGTGCCAGCAGCCAAAACATGAACACTGAAGCTTTCTTT.